This paragraph covers one T cell receptor (beta chain) sequence. What it binds is unknown. The source of the sample is a study of glioma-infiltrating T cells. Study-level results: CDR3 overlap between tissue and blood was very small.

Using RNA template, CDR3s of TCR alpha and beta were amplified with iRepertoire arm-PCR. For one-step reverse transcription and amplification, roughly 95-400 ng of tissue mRNA or PBMC total RNA was used. TCRdb itself ran the multiplex PCR reads through MiXCR, one entry per CDR3 protein. Counted here are about 22,000 distinct CDR3 sequences, 20% to 25% occurring once; the ten biggest clones make up around 14%. CDR1 and CDR2 (germline): KGHSH, LQKENI. CDR3 length equals 14 residues. The germline V and J ends were trimmed by 0 bases and 1 base, with 3 bases remaining between them. The sequence was obtained from a human donor with low-grade glioma or glioblastoma, undergoing nonglioma brain surgery, or in good health (not recorded which). Sequencing was done on a sample of glioma tissue, nonneoplastic brain tissue, or PBMCs (not recorded which). The chain has TRBV18 and TRBJ1-4, with unresolved D. The CDR3 DNA sequence: TGTGCCAGCTCACCACCGGAAACTAATGAAAAACTGTTTTTT. As protein: CASSPPETNEKLFF.